This TCR beta chain was captured in a study of CD4 T cells in relation to SARS-CoV-2 and coronaviruses (dated by TCRdb to about 2021). Background for the entire study: Across all 12 patients in the convalescent cohort, the median age was about 42 years, with a range of roughly 21 to 75 years. The Adaptive Biotechnologies TCR-sequencing kit was used for samples from a few pre-COVID donors and for the naive versus memory experiments, whereas the other data were Illumina-based. Among the roughly 12 convalescent patients, 8 males and 4 females were included, and two of the subjects were Hispanic. A different, Illumina-based TCR-beta assay was used to sequence expansion assays from other donors in the study. Using patient-derived lymphoblastoid cell lines, the shared crossreactive spike epitopes were mapped to their HLA restriction. Memory CD4+ T cell crossreactivity between SARS-CoV-2 and common cold coronavirus spike proteins was assessed at the TCR clonotype level in the study. What the work shows at the level of the full study, not this receptor alone: Pre-pandemic and post-infection samples were not both contributed by any donor, so tracing of the source of pre-existing responses was limited. Crossreactivity analysis was centred on spike protein, so crossreactivity against other viral proteins was not assessed. Compared with monoreactive clones, crossreactive clones had significantly weaker SARS-CoV-2-driven expansion, a result consistent with antigenic imprinting. Small numbers of patients and of tested TCRs were a limitation of the study. In approximately 60% of donors, memory CD4+ clonotypes turned up that crossrecognized SARS-CoV-2 and at least one common cold coronavirus spike. Naive versus memory sequencing indicated that memory recall responses, rather than primary responses primed during culture, are detected by the assay.

The germline V gene (reference sequence) sets CDR1 to LGHDT and CDR2 to YNNKEL. Cut back by 5 bases and 6 bases, the V and J ends lie 17 bases apart. From the cysteine through the phenylalanine, the CDR3 covers 15 amino acids. Here the CDR3 DNA is all that survives: 45 bases in frame from base 1. In the case of this clone: No antigen is known for it. No base quality information exists; no much larger clone differs at one position.

Naive and memory CD4+ T cells were separated from cryopreserved PBMCs by first enriching for CD4 and then performing EasySep naive CD4+ T cell enrichment. Ficoll-Paque PLUS gradient centrifugation was used to isolate PBMCs from leukapheresis product or whole blood. PBMCs were either used fresh in the expansion assay or cryopreserved at -140 degrees C. The QIAamp Micro DNA Kit was used to extract genomic DNA from the CD4+ T cells. Uncultured naive and memory CD4+ T cell DNA received deep-resolution immunoSEQ TCR-beta sequencing. The study's processing was this. During preprocessing, nonproductive sequences were discarded, as were any CDR3s that did not begin with C, did not end with F or W, or were shorter than 7 amino acids. Cultured and uncultured naive and memory CD4+ repertoires were searched for previously identified spike- and CEF-reactive CDR3s. After three terminal residues were trimmed from each end, CDR3 homology was quantified as pairwise Levenshtein distance using the stringdist R package. TCRdb took over this immuneACCESS table, retaining in-frame rearrangements with V and J assigned. Such tables are incomplete; in checked studies, under half of the missing clones stem from an unresolved V gene, and the remainder is unexplained. The DNA gave D and trimming, while V, J and clone size come from that table. In this sample the table shows about 37,000 clones, over 75% of which occur a single time. Clones ranked in the top ten supply approximately 3.1% of the sample.

The sample taken for sequencing was memory CD4+ T cells from PBMCs. In light of the paper, this sample's cell subset or site label describes: memory (non-naive) CD4+ T cells. The sequence was collected from an adult with COVID-19. The rearranged segments are TRBV3-1 (or the pseudogene TRBV3-2) and TRBJ2-1; TRBD2 is possibly the D segment (5 matching bases). The CDR3 region reads CASSGSYSGSNEQFF. Here is the DNA: TGTGCCAGCAGCGGATCGTATAGTGGGAGCAATGAGCAGTTCTTC.